The clone carrying this T cell receptor beta chain turned up a few times. What it recognizes is unknown. All gene names here are mouse names. The CDR3 goes on 4 residues after the read ends, and that part is filled in from the germline J gene. The CDR3 spans 14 residues. Germline-derived CDR1 and CDR2 are SGHSA and FRNQAP. With 3 bases clipped from V and 3 bases from J, the junction kept 2 bases outside the gene matches. The data were obtained in a study of CD8+ T cells in alopecia areata. Overall study: Grafting placed skin from roughly 6-13-month-old C3H/HeJ donors with spontaneous alopecia onto roughly 7-10-week-old female C3H/HeJ mice. Study observations and caveats: Against the mouse data, patients shared TCRs less clearly, possibly for HLA reasons. In lesional scalp, particularly from alopecia totalis/universalis, clonality was higher than in normal scalp. In scalp samples, resident alphabeta T cells of normal skin are also sequenced.

cDNA serving as the sequencing template came from extracted, reverse transcribed RNA. Repertoires were generated with immunoSEQ multiplex PCR, while TCRdb's copy carries only in-frame clones and drops some. This set yields around 100,000 clones and no singletons; the top ten hold roughly 21%. Source material: lesional skin. The source is a C3H/HeJ mouse with alopecia areata. The strain's MHC type: H2-k. The V call is TRBV16, the J call TRBJ2-1; 7 bases match TRBD1. Incomplete CDR3 DNA: TGTGCAAGCAGCTTTGGGACAGTCTATGCT. It encodes CASSFGTVYA. The full CDR3 protein is CASSFGTVYAEQFF.